A selection of T cell receptor beta chains follows, all from one sample in a study of PD-L1 blockade in urothelial cancer. Measured with immunoSEQ multiplex PCR; TCRdb has only the in-frame clones, and not every one. The data show about 52,000 clones, 70% to 85% seen once. The sample here was PBMCs, taken around atezolizumab (anti-PD-L1) treatment. All receptors derive from an older man with urothelial cancer. The CDR3 runs from the conserved cysteine through the conserved F or W. Each record gives: J gene, D gene, V gene, clone size, CDR3 protein, CDR3 DNA. A D gene is named only where the DNA matches it firmly. Size is stated for part of the rows, as once, few or many counts, or as a class when the clone is expanded.

j_call: TRBJ2-7
d_call: NA
v_call: TRBV7-2
clone_size: NA
cdr3_aa: CASSFGQLGTGEQYF
cdr3_nt: TGTGCCAGCAGCTTTGGACAGCTGGGAACCGGCGAGCAGTACTTC

j_call: TRBJ1-1
d_call: NA
v_call: TRBV5-6
clone_size: NA
cdr3_aa: CASSLREGTEAFF
cdr3_nt: TGTGCCAGCAGCTTGAGGGAGGGCACTGAAGCTTTCTTT

j_call: TRBJ2-2
d_call: NA
v_call: TRBV7-8
clone_size: few
cdr3_aa: CASSPQTVVGELFF
cdr3_nt: TGTGCCAGCAGCCCCCAGACAGTAGTCGGGGAGCTGTTTTTT

j_call: TRBJ1-2
d_call: NA
v_call: TRBV6-5
clone_size: NA
cdr3_aa: CASSYRANYGYTF
cdr3_nt: TGTGCCAGCAGTTACCGGGCTAACTATGGCTACACCTTC

j_call: TRBJ1-2
d_call: TRBD1
v_call: TRBV27
clone_size: NA
cdr3_aa: CASSSRDRLAVGYTF
cdr3_nt: TGTGCCAGCAGTTCCCGGGACAGGTTAGCCGTTGGCTACACCTTC

j_call: TRBJ1-2
d_call: NA
v_call: TRBV14
clone_size: NA
cdr3_aa: CASSQETIPHYGYTF
cdr3_nt: TGTGCCAGCAGCCAAGAAACAATCCCGCACTATGGCTACACCTTC

j_call: TRBJ2-2
d_call: TRBD2
v_call: TRBV2
clone_size: NA
cdr3_aa: CASSGFSGGAWTGELFF
cdr3_nt: TGTGCCAGCAGTGGTTTTAGCGGGGGGGCGTGGACCGGGGAGCTGTTTTTT

j_call: TRBJ1-3
d_call: NA
v_call: TRBV12-5
clone_size: medium-sized
cdr3_aa: CASGYTGGNTIYF
cdr3_nt: TGTGCTAGTGGTTATACAGGTGGAAACACCATATATTTT

j_call: TRBJ2-7
d_call: TRBD1
v_call: TRBV7-3
clone_size: NA
cdr3_aa: CASSLSGQGTGAGDEQYF
cdr3_nt: TGTGCCAGCAGCTTATCAGGACAGGGGACGGGTGCTGGTGACGAGCAGTACTTC

j_call: TRBJ1-2
d_call: NA
v_call: TRBV2
clone_size: once
cdr3_aa: CASRVTGRGYTF
cdr3_nt: TGTGCCAGCAGGGTTACAGGGCGCGGCTACACCTTC

j_call: TRBJ1-2
d_call: TRBD1
v_call: TRBV5-1
clone_size: NA
cdr3_aa: CASSLGQGANYGYTF
cdr3_nt: TGCGCCAGCAGCTTGGGACAGGGAGCTAACTATGGCTACACCTTC

j_call: TRBJ1-1
d_call: NA
v_call: TRBV10-3
clone_size: NA
cdr3_aa: CAITKDRNTEAFF
cdr3_nt: TGTGCCATAACTAAAGACAGGAACACTGAAGCTTTCTTT

j_call: TRBJ2-5
d_call: TRBD1
v_call: TRBV7-2
clone_size: NA
cdr3_aa: CASKGAEKETQYF
cdr3_nt: TGTGCCAGCAAGGGGGCAGAAAAAGAGACCCAGTACTTC

j_call: TRBJ2-1
d_call: TRBD2
v_call: TRBV6-5
clone_size: NA
cdr3_aa: CASGLADNEQFF
cdr3_nt: TGTGCCAGCGGACTAGCAGACAATGAGCAGTTCTTC

j_call: TRBJ2-1
d_call: TRBD2
v_call: TRBV11-2
clone_size: NA
cdr3_aa: CASSLGLAGAREQFF
cdr3_nt: TGTGCCAGCAGCTTGGGACTAGCGGGGGCTCGGGAGCAGTTCTTC

j_call: TRBJ1-1
d_call: NA
v_call: TRBV2
clone_size: few
cdr3_aa: CASSSRVGNTEAFF
cdr3_nt: TGTGCCAGCAGTTCCCGGGTTGGGAACACTGAAGCTTTCTTT

j_call: TRBJ1-4
d_call: TRBD1
v_call: TRBV28
clone_size: few
cdr3_aa: CASSAGGKHEKLFF
cdr3_nt: TGTGCCAGCAGTGCAGGGGGGAAGCATGAAAAACTGTTTTTT

j_call: TRBJ2-6
d_call: TRBD1
v_call: TRBV5-6
clone_size: NA
cdr3_aa: CASSLDRGHHYGANVLTF
cdr3_nt: TGTGCCAGCAGCTTGGACAGGGGGCATCACTATGGGGCCAACGTCCTGACTTTC

j_call: TRBJ2-1
d_call: TRBD2
v_call: TRBV11-2
clone_size: NA
cdr3_aa: CASSQNMGLAGYNEQFF
cdr3_nt: TGTGCCAGCAGCCAAAATATGGGACTAGCGGGGTACAATGAGCAGTTCTTC

j_call: TRBJ1-1
d_call: TRBD1
v_call: TRBV5-1
clone_size: few
cdr3_aa: CASSPGQSNTEAFF
cdr3_nt: TGCGCCAGCAGCCCGGGACAGTCCAACACTGAAGCTTTCTTT

j_call: TRBJ2-3
d_call: TRBD2
v_call: TRBV5-1
clone_size: NA
cdr3_aa: CASSPRGSGRGDTQYF
cdr3_nt: TGCGCCAGCAGCCCCCGAGGTAGCGGGAGGGGGGATACGCAGTATTTT

j_call: TRBJ1-4
d_call: NA
v_call: TRBV2
clone_size: NA
cdr3_aa: CASSDRGATNEKLFF
cdr3_nt: TGTGCCAGCAGTGACAGGGGTGCAACTAATGAAAAACTGTTTTTT

j_call: TRBJ1-1
d_call: TRBD1
v_call: TRBV18
clone_size: NA
cdr3_aa: CASSTDRGDEAFF
cdr3_nt: TGTGCCAGCTCAACCGACAGGGGGGACGAAGCTTTCTTT

j_call: TRBJ2-7
d_call: NA
v_call: TRBV10-3
clone_size: NA
cdr3_aa: CAISESASLYEQYF
cdr3_nt: TGTGCCATCAGTGAGTCGGCTTCTCTCTACGAGCAGTACTTC

j_call: TRBJ2-7
d_call: TRBD1
v_call: TRBV4-2
clone_size: NA
cdr3_aa: CASSQEPGQFYEQYF
cdr3_nt: TGTGCCAGCAGCCAAGAACCGGGACAGTTTTACGAGCAGTACTTC

j_call: TRBJ1-2
d_call: NA
v_call: TRBV5-8
clone_size: NA
cdr3_aa: CASSFTGMLGYTF
cdr3_nt: TGTGCCAGCAGCTTCACAGGGATGTTGGGCTACACCTTC

j_call: TRBJ2-3
d_call: NA
v_call: TRBV7-3
clone_size: once
cdr3_aa: CASSSTSAHTDTQYF
cdr3_nt: TGTGCCAGCAGCTCGACATCCGCTCACACAGATACGCAGTATTTT

j_call: TRBJ1-5
d_call: NA
v_call: TRBV18
clone_size: NA
cdr3_aa: CASSRGTNQPQHF
cdr3_nt: TGTGCCAGCTCACGGGGCACCAATCAGCCCCAGCATTTT

j_call: TRBJ1-1
d_call: TRBD1
v_call: TRBV7-9
clone_size: NA
cdr3_aa: CASSRGQGESTEAFF
cdr3_nt: TGTGCCAGCAGTCGGGGACAGGGTGAAAGCACTGAAGCTTTCTTT

j_call: TRBJ1-2
d_call: NA
v_call: TRBV5-4
clone_size: many
cdr3_aa: CASKEGLDYGYTF
cdr3_nt: TGTGCCAGCAAGGAGGGGCTTGATTATGGCTACACCTTC

j_call: TRBJ2-1
d_call: NA
v_call: TRBV20-1
clone_size: few
cdr3_aa: CSATGNNEQFF
cdr3_nt: TGCAGTGCTACGGGGAACAATGAGCAGTTCTTC

j_call: TRBJ1-3
d_call: NA
v_call: TRBV7-2
clone_size: NA
cdr3_aa: CASSLEAGDTIYF
cdr3_nt: TGTGCCAGCAGCTTAGAGGCCGGGGACACCATATATTTT

j_call: TRBJ2-2
d_call: TRBD2
v_call: TRBV7-3
clone_size: NA
cdr3_aa: CASSFTSGGWNTGELFF
cdr3_nt: TGTGCCAGCAGCTTTACTAGCGGGGGGTGGAACACCGGGGAGCTGTTTTTT

j_call: TRBJ1-6
d_call: NA
v_call: TRBV6-5
clone_size: NA
cdr3_aa: CASSFGLQGYNSPLHF
cdr3_nt: TGTGCCAGCAGTTTCGGCTTACAGGGATACAATTCACCCCTCCACTTT

j_call: TRBJ2-2
d_call: NA
v_call: TRBV18
clone_size: NA
cdr3_aa: CASSPLRRELFF
cdr3_nt: TGTGCCAGCTCACCGTTGAGGAGGGAGCTGTTTTTT

j_call: TRBJ2-7
d_call: TRBD2
v_call: TRBV2
clone_size: many
cdr3_aa: CASREGTSGRYEQYF
cdr3_nt: TGTGCCAGCAGAGAAGGGACTAGCGGGAGGTACGAGCAGTACTTC

j_call: TRBJ2-7
d_call: NA
v_call: TRBV6-6
clone_size: NA
cdr3_aa: CASSATLGYEQYF
cdr3_nt: TGTGCCAGCAGTGCGACCCTAGGCTACGAGCAGTACTTC

j_call: TRBJ1-1
d_call: TRBD1
v_call: TRBV29-1
clone_size: NA
cdr3_aa: CSVMGQGMNTEAFF
cdr3_nt: TGCAGCGTCATGGGACAGGGAATGAACACTGAAGCTTTCTTT

j_call: TRBJ1-1
d_call: NA
v_call: TRBV5-5
clone_size: few
cdr3_aa: CASSPAGGSVDTEAFF
cdr3_nt: TGTGCCAGCAGCCCAGCGGGGGGATCTGTGGACACTGAAGCTTTCTTT

j_call: TRBJ2-7
d_call: NA
v_call: TRBV7-2
clone_size: NA
cdr3_aa: CASSLKDPYSSGSYEQYF
cdr3_nt: TGTGCCAGCAGCTTAAAAGACCCCTACTCGTCGGGGTCCTACGAGCAGTACTTC

j_call: TRBJ2-5
d_call: NA
v_call: TRBV2
clone_size: NA
cdr3_aa: CASSRYREGETQYF
cdr3_nt: TGTGCCAGCAGTAGATACAGGGAGGGCGAGACCCAGTACTTC

j_call: TRBJ2-2
d_call: NA
v_call: TRBV27
clone_size: medium-sized
cdr3_aa: CASSFYGELGPNTGELFF
cdr3_nt: TGTGCCAGCAGTTTTTATGGAGAGCTGGGGCCGAACACCGGGGAGCTGTTTTTT

j_call: TRBJ2-1
d_call: TRBD2
v_call: TRBV10-3
clone_size: NA
cdr3_aa: CAISGPSGGSYNEQFF
cdr3_nt: TGTGCCATCAGTGGTCCGAGCGGGGGCTCCTACAATGAGCAGTTCTTC

j_call: TRBJ2-7
d_call: NA
v_call: TRBV11-2
clone_size: NA
cdr3_aa: CASSLAESEQYF
cdr3_nt: TGTGCCAGCAGCTTAGCAGAATCCGAGCAGTACTTC

j_call: TRBJ2-1
d_call: NA
v_call: TRBV15
clone_size: NA
cdr3_aa: CATSTMFYNEQFF
cdr3_nt: TGTGCCACCAGCACAATGTTTTACAATGAGCAGTTCTTC

j_call: TRBJ1-2
d_call: TRBD1
v_call: TRBV4-3
clone_size: NA
cdr3_aa: CASSQGGQGTANYGYTF
cdr3_nt: TGCGCCAGCAGCCAAGGGGGACAGGGAACCGCTAACTATGGCTACACCTTC

j_call: TRBJ1-3
d_call: NA
v_call: TRBV15
clone_size: NA
cdr3_aa: CATSRDRGAGGNTIYF
cdr3_nt: TGTGCCACCAGCAGAGATCGGGGGGCTGGTGGAAACACCATATATTTT

j_call: TRBJ2-5
d_call: TRBD2
v_call: TRBV7-7
clone_size: once
cdr3_aa: CASSLSPSGQETQYF
cdr3_nt: TGTGCCAGCAGCTTAAGTCCTAGCGGGCAAGAGACCCAGTACTTC

j_call: TRBJ2-1
d_call: TRBD2
v_call: TRBV27
clone_size: NA
cdr3_aa: CASSLRLAGEGNEQFF
cdr3_nt: TGTGCCAGCAGTTTAAGGCTAGCGGGGGAAGGCAATGAGCAGTTCTTC

j_call: TRBJ2-1
d_call: TRBD2
v_call: TRBV11-3
clone_size: NA
cdr3_aa: CASSGRLAGGRSEQFF
cdr3_nt: TGTGCCAGCAGCGGACGACTAGCGGGAGGGAGGTCTGAGCAGTTCTTC

j_call: TRBJ2-1
d_call: TRBD2
v_call: TRBV9
clone_size: NA
cdr3_aa: CASSVGLRASGNLNEQFF
cdr3_nt: TGTGCCAGCAGCGTAGGTCTTCGGGCTAGCGGAAACCTCAATGAGCAGTTCTTC